These 2 T cell receptor beta chains share one sample of origin, sequenced in a study of blood T cell repertoires in COVID-19. Measured with immunoSEQ multiplex PCR; TCRdb has only the in-frame clones, and not every one. The sample lists some 320,000 clones, more than 75% occurring once. Sequencing was carried out using peripheral blood. These receptors all come from a woman between 50 and 59 years old who had recovered from COVID-19.

This clone showed up just a few times. The chain links TRBV4-2 to TRBJ1-4; D is perhaps TRBD1 (5 bases). V lost 3 bases and J 6 bases, leaving 14 bases between the germline ends. This CDR3 comprises 15 residues. CDR1 LGHNA and CDR2 YNFKEQ come from the germline V gene. The CDR3 sequence: CASSHPGHRDEKLFF. The CDR3 nucleotides are TGTGCCAGCAGCCACCCAGGGCACCGGGATGAAAAACTGTTTTTT.

This chain joins TRBV5-4 and TRBJ2-1; 11 bases map to TRBD2. The V and J ends lost 3 bases and 5 bases, in that order; junction bases with no gene match: 4. The CDR3 has 15 residues. CDR1 SGHNT and CDR2 YYREEE come from the germline V gene (reference sequence). CDR3 in amino acids: CASSWTSGRNNEQFF. Written as DNA, the CDR3 is TGTGCCAGCAGCTGGACTAGCGGGCGAAACAATGAGCAGTTCTTC.